This TCR beta chain was captured by sequencing in a study of cytomegalovirus exposure and HLA in healthy donors. Generated by immunoSEQ multiplex PCR, the TCRdb table keeps only in-frame clones and is missing some. The sample holds fewer than 75,000 clones, 94% seen once. Germline V gene sequence: CDR1 SGHNT, CDR2 YYREEE (reference sequence). The V gene end was trimmed by 6 bases and the J gene end by 2 bases; junction bases not matched to a gene: 6. CDR3 size: 14 residues. The specimen was PBMCs. The origin of this receptor is a woman aged 18 to 35 in good health and CMV-seropositive. The chain carries TRBV5-4 and TRBJ2-3, with 7 bases matching TRBD1. The CDR3 DNA follows: TGTGCCAGCAAGCAGGGGGATTACACAGATACGCAGTATTTT. Its protein is CASKQGDYTDTQYF.